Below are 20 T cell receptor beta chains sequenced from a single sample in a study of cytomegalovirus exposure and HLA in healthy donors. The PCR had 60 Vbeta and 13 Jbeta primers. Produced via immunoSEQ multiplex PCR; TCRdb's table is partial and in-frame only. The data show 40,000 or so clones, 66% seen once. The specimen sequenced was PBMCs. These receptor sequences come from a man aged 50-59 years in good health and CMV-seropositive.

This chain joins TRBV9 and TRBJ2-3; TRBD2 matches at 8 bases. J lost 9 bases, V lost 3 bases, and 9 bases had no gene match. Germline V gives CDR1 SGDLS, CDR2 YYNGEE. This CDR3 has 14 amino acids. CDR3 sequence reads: CASSERGRDGTQYF. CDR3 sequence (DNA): TGTGCCAGCAGCGAGCGGGGGAGGGACGGAACGCAGTATTTT.

The chain's CDR3 is CASSSLDRAHEQYF. The CDR3, as DNA: TGTGCCAGCAGCTCCCTGGACAGGGCCCACGAGCAGTACTTC. The J gene is TRBJ2-7, the V gene TRBV5-6; 8 bases match TRBD1. After removal of 3 bases from V and 5 bases from J, the junction contained 7 bases not matched to a gene. Germline assignment: CDR1 SGHDT and CDR2 YYEEEE. The CDR3 has 14 residues. The complete variable domain, with remaining parts taken from reference TRBV5-6 and TRBJ2-7, reads DAGVTQSPTHLIKTRGQQVTLRCSPKSGHDTVSWYQQALGQGPQFIFQYYEEEERQRGNFPDRFSGHQFPNYSSELNVNALLLGDSALYLCASSSLDRAHEQYFGPGTRLTVT.

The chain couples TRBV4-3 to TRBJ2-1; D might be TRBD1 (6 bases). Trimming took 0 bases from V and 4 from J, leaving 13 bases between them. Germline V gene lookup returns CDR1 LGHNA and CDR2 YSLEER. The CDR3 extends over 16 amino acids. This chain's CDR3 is CASSQDQQGAYNEQFF. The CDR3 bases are TGCGCCAGCAGCCAAGATCAACAGGGCGCGTACAATGAGCAGTTCTTC.

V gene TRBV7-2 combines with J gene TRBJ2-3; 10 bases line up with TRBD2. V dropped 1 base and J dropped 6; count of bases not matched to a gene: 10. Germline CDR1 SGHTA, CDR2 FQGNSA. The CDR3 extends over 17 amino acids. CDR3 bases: TGTGCCAGCAGCTTAGTTGCGGCTAGCGGGGGTAAGGATACGCAGTATTTT. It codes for CASSLVAASGGKDTQYF.

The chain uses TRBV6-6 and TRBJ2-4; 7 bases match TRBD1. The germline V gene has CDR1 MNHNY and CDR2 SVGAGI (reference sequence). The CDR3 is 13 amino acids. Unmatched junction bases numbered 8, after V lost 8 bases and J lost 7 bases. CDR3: CASGDRVGNIQYF. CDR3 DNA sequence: TGTGCCAGCGGAGACAGGGTGGGGAACATTCAGTACTTC.

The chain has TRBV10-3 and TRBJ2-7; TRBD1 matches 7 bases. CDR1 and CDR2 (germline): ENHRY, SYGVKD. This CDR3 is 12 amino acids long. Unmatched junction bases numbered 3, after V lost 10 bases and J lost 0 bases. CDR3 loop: CATGTVSYEQYF. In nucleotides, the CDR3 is TGTGCCACCGGGACAGTCTCCTACGAGCAGTACTTC.

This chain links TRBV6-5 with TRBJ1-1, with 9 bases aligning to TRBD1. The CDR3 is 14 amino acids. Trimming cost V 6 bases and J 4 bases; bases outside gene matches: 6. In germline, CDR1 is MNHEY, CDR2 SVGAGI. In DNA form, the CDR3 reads TGTGCCAGCAGCAACAGGGGGCTTGGCACTGAAGCTTTCTTT. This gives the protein CASSNRGLGTEAFF.

This CDR3 reads CASSSPGQGSNQPQHF. The CDR3 DNA reads as TGTGCCAGCAGCTCCCCGGGACAGGGGTCTAATCAGCCCCAGCATTTT. The chain carries TRBV7-2 and TRBJ1-5; 10 nucleotides align to TRBD1. The CDR3 is 16 amino acids. CDR1 is SGHTA, CDR2 FQGNSA, per germline. With V trimmed by 4 bases and J by 4 bases, 7 bases remained unmatched.

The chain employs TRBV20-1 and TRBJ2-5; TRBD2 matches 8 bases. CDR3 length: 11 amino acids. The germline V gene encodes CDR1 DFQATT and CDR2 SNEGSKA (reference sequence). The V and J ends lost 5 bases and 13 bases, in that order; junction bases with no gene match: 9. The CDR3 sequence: CSAPRGGIAYF. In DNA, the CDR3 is TGCAGTGCTCCCCGGGGGGGCATTGCGTACTTC.

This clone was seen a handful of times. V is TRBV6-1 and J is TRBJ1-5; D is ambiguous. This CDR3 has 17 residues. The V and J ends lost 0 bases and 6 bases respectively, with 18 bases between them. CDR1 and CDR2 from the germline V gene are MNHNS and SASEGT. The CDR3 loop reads CASSEALLLVRGQPQHF. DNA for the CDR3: TGTGCCAGCAGTGAAGCGCTTCTCCTAGTACGGGGTCAGCCCCAGCATTTT.

DNA of the CDR3: TGTGCCAGCAGGACAGGGGGGACCCAGTACTTC. Its translation: CASRTGGTQYF. This sequence joins TRBV2 and TRBJ2-5; 9 bases align to TRBD1. The CDR3 has 11 residues. The J segment lost 7 bases and the V segment lost 6 bases, leaving 0 bases of the junction unmatched. Germline values: CDR1 SNHLY, CDR2 FYNNEI.

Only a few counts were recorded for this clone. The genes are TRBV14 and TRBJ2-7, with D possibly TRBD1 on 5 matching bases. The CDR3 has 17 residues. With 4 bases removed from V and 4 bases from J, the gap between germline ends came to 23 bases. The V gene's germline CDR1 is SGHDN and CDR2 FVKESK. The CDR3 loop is CASSRSAVSTELYEQYF. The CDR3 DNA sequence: TGTGCCAGCAGCCGATCGGCCGTCTCGACAGAACTTTACGAGCAGTACTTC.

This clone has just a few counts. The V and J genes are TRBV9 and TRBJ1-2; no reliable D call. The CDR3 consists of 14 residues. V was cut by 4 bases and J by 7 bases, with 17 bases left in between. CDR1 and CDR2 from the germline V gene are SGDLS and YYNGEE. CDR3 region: CASSHGNTNGGYTF. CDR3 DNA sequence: TGTGCCAGCAGCCACGGTAATACTAATGGTGGCTACACCTTC.

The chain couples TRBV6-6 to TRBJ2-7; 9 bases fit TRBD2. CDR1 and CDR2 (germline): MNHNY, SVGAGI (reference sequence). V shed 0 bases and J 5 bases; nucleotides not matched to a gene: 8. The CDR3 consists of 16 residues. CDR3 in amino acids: CASSYSSAGGFNEQYF. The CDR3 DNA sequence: TGTGCCAGCAGTTACTCCTCAGCGGGGGGCTTCAACGAGCAGTACTTC.

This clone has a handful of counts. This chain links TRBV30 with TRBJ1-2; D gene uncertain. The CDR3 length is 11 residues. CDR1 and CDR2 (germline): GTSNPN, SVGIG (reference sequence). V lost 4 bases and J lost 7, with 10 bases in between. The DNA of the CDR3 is TGTGCCTGGAATTCAGATGGTGGCTACACCTTC. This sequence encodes CAWNSDGGYTF.

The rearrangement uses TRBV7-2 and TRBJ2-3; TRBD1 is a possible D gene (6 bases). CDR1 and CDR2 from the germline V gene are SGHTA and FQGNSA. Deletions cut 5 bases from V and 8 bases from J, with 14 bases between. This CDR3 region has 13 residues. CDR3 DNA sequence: TGTGCCAGCAGCCCAGGGGACCGAGCTACGCAGTATTTT. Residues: CASSPGDRATQYF.

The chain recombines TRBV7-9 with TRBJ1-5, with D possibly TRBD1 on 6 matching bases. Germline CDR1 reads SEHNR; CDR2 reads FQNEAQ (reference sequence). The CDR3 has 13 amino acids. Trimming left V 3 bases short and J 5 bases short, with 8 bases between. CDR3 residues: CASSFAGDQPQHF. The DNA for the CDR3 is TGTGCCAGCAGCTTTGCAGGGGATCAGCCCCAGCATTTT.

The CDR3: CASSTGRKPQHF. CDR3 nucleotides: TGTGCCAGCAGTACAGGTCGAAAGCCCCAGCATTTT. The rearrangement uses TRBV6-6 and TRBJ1-5, with D maybe TRBD1 (5 bases). The CDR3 extends over 12 amino acids. Germline CDR1 reads MNHNY; CDR2 reads SVGAGI (reference sequence). V dropped 5 bases and J dropped 8 bases, with 10 bases sitting between them.

The CDR3 region is CASSLDRTNTEAFF. In DNA form, the CDR3 reads TGTGCCAGCAGCTTAGACAGGACGAACACTGAAGCTTTCTTT. The chain joins TRBV7-2 to TRBJ1-1, with D possibly TRBD1 on 5 matching bases. Germline CDR1 and CDR2: SGHTA and FQGNSA. The CDR3 contains 14 residues. V was pared by 1 base and J by 1 base, with 7 bases between.

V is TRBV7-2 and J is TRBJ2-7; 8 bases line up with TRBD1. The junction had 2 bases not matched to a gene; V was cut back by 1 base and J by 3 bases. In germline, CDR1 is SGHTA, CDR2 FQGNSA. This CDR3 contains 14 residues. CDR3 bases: TGTGCCAGCAGCTTAGGGACAGGGATCTACGAGCAGTACTTC. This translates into CASSLGTGIYEQYF.